These 25 T cell receptor beta chains share one sample of origin, sequenced in a study of graft-versus-host responses after intestinal transplantation. This table comes from immunoSEQ multiplex PCR, and its TCRdb copy is limited to in-frame clones, with some not included. The sample carries about 97,000 clones, 90% to 95% recorded once. These TCRs' antigens remain unknown. The sequencing used unstimulated CD4+ T cells sorted from spleen or lymph node cells, collected before transplant. The origin of the receptors is a human donor who was the organ donor for an intestinal transplant.

The J gene is TRBJ1-3, the V gene TRBV18; 7 bases agree with TRBD1. Germline CDR1 KGHSH, CDR2 LQKENI. This CDR3 contains 16 residues. The trim removed 3 bases at V and 4 bases at J, leaving 9 bases unmatched. CDR3 sequence reads: CASSPAVRGPGNTIYF. The CDR3 nucleotides read TGTGCCAGCTCACCTGCGGTGAGGGGGCCCGGAAACACCATATATTTT. The full variable domain, in which reference TRBV18 and TRBJ1-3 provide the parts outside the CDR3, is NAGVMQNPRHLVRRRGQEARLRCSPMKGHSHVYWYRQLPEEGLKFMVYLQKENIIDESGMPKERFSAEFPKEGPSILRIQQVVRGDSAAYFCASSPAVRGPGNTIYFGEGSWLTVV.

This clone was recorded only once. V usage is TRBV7-2 and J usage is TRBJ2-7; 8 bases match TRBD2. Unmatched junction bases numbered 3, after V lost 1 base and J lost 1 base. The CDR3 contains 15 residues. Germline V gives CDR1 SGHTA, CDR2 FQGNSA. CDR3 residues: CASSLVGGDSYEQYF. CDR3 bases: TGTGCCAGCAGCTTAGTCGGGGGGGATTCCTACGAGCAGTACTTC.

In its sample, this clone was seen a few times. This chain joins TRBV28 and TRBJ2-2, with D perhaps matching TRBD1 (6 bases). The CDR3 spans 14 residues. CDR1 and CDR2 from the germline V gene are MDHEN and SYDVKM. The ends were cut back, 7 bases at V and 2 bases at J, with 11 bases in the middle. CDR3 nucleotide sequence: TGTGCCAGCACCGGGACATATAACACCGGGGAGCTGTTTTTT. It specifies CASTGTYNTGELFF.

V usage is TRBV6-1 and J usage is TRBJ1-3; D gene unclear. The germline V gene has CDR1 MNHNS and CDR2 SASEGT. V lost 2 bases and J lost 8, with 13 bases in between. CDR3 length: 14 amino acids. CDR3 DNA sequence: TGTGCCAGCAGTGAAACTGTCCGTCGGGACACCATATATTTT. As protein: CASSETVRRDTIYF.

The V gene is TRBV13, the J gene TRBJ2-3; D gene uncertain. This CDR3 is 15 amino acids long. Germline V CDR1 and CDR2: PRHDT, FYEKMQ (reference sequence). Trimming took 0 bases from V and 0 from J, leaving 7 bases between them. In DNA, the CDR3 is TGTGCCAGCAGCTTAGGATTTCTTAGCACAGATACGCAGTATTTT. Amino acid sequence: CASSLGFLSTDTQYF.

The chain has TRBV5-1 and TRBJ1-1; TRBD1 matches 10 bases. The V segment lost 2 bases and the J segment 14 bases; nucleotides outside the gene matches: 15. The germline V gene encodes CDR1 SGHRS and CDR2 YFSETQ. The CDR3 sequence is 15 residues long. The CDR3 DNA reads as TGCGCCAGCAGCTTTACCGGGACAGGGGTTAAGGGGTTGTTCTTT. Its protein product is CASSFTGTGVKGLFF.

This chain joins TRBV7-3 and TRBJ1-2; TRBD1 agrees at 9 bases. The length of the CDR3 is 16 residues. Germline values: CDR1 SGHTA, CDR2 FQGTGA. Germline trimming cut 2 bases from V and 6 bases from J; bases unmatched to any gene: 10. The DNA for the CDR3 is TGTGCCAGCAGCTTACCCGGGACAGGGTGGTTGGATGGCTACACCTTC. As protein: CASSLPGTGWLDGYTF.

This chain uses TRBV6-5 with TRBJ1-1, with 11 bases matching TRBD1. Germline CDR1 and CDR2: MNHEY and SVGAGI. The CDR3 runs to 15 residues. Trimming cost V 5 bases and J 5 bases; bases outside gene matches: 7. CDR3 sequence: CASSPRTGGVTEAFF. The CDR3 bases are TGTGCCAGCAGTCCCCGGACAGGGGGCGTAACTGAAGCTTTCTTT.

V gene TRBV5-4 combines with J gene TRBJ2-5; 10 nucleotides agree with TRBD2. The CDR3 has 17 residues. Germline assignment: CDR1 SGHNT and CDR2 YYREEE (reference sequence). J was trimmed by 6 bases and V by 0 bases; bases with no gene match: 11. The CDR3 region has the DNA TGTGCCAGCAGCTTGGGGACTAGCGGTACGAAGGCAAAGACCCAGTACTTC. This encodes CASSLGTSGTKAKTQYF. Full variable domain (outside the CDR3, taken from reference TRBV5-4 and TRBJ2-5): ETGVTQSPTHLIKTRGQQVTLRCSSQSGHNTVSWYQQALGQGPQFIFQYYREEENGRGNFPPRFSGLQFPNYSSELNVNALELDDSALYLCASSLGTSGTKAKTQYFGPGTRLLVL.

CDR3 sequence: CASSPTRGEWGDEQYF. The CDR3 DNA is TGTGCCAGCAGTCCTACCCGGGGGGAGTGGGGTGACGAGCAGTACTTC. The chain carries TRBV6-4 and TRBJ2-7; 7 nucleotides line up with TRBD2. V lost 5 bases, J lost 5 bases, and 15 bases stayed unmatched. CDR1 MRHNA and CDR2 SNTAGT come from the germline V gene. The CDR3 length is 16 residues.

CDR3 coding DNA: TGTGCCAGCAGCTTGGGGGGGCGCGGGAACACTGAAGCTTTCTTT. Translation gives CASSLGGRGNTEAFF. V is TRBV7-9 and J is TRBJ1-1; the D gene is possibly TRBD1 (6 bases). This CDR3 is 15 amino acids long. CDR1 and CDR2 from the germline V gene are SEHNR and FQNEAQ (reference sequence). V was trimmed by 3 bases and J by 1 base, leaving 12 bases between them. The complete variable domain, with remaining parts taken from reference TRBV7-9 and TRBJ1-1, reads DTGVSQNPRHKITKRGQNVTFRCDPISEHNRLYWYRQTLGQGPEFLTYFQNEAQLEKSRLLSDRFSAERPKGSFSTLEIQRTEQGDSAMYLCASSLGGRGNTEAFFGQGTRLTVV.

The chain uses TRBV6-1 and TRBJ1-2; D possibly corresponds to TRBD1 (6 bases). This CDR3 is 15 amino acids long. Trimming left V 2 bases short and J 4 bases short, with 14 bases between. Per germline, CDR1 MNHNS and CDR2 SASEGT. The CDR3 loop reads CASSEIQGSGYGYTF. CDR3 nucleotide sequence: TGTGCCAGCAGTGAAATCCAGGGGTCGGGCTATGGCTACACCTTC.

The V gene is TRBV5-6, the J gene TRBJ2-2; 10 nucleotides align to TRBD2. This CDR3 is built from 18 residues. V dropped 5 bases and J dropped 6; count of bases not matched to a gene: 16. Germline V gene data show CDR1 as SGHDT and CDR2 as YYEEEE. In DNA form, the CDR3 reads TGTGCCAGCAGACAGGCTGCCAAGCGGGGGGGCCTTCCCGGGGAGCTGTTTTTT. It is translated as CASRQAAKRGGLPGELFF. Supplemented by reference TRBV5-6 and TRBJ2-2, the full variable domain reads DAGVTQSPTHLIKTRGQQVTLRCSPKSGHDTVSWYQQALGQGPQFIFQYYEEEERQRGNFPDRFSGHQFPNYSSELNVNALLLGDSALYLCASRQAAKRGGLPGELFFGEGSRLTVL.

This clone was observed a few times. This chain joins TRBV7-9 and TRBJ2-7, with a possible D match to TRBD2 (6 bases). The CDR3 consists of 13 residues. The germline V gene has CDR1 SEHNR and CDR2 FQNEAQ (reference sequence). The V end lost 3 bases, the J end lost 2 bases, and 8 bases lay between the germline ends. The DNA for the CDR3 is TGTGCCAGCAGCTTCGGCGGGGCCTACGAGCAGTACTTC. This encodes CASSFGGAYEQYF. Filled out from reference TRBV7-9 and TRBJ2-7, the complete variable domain reads DTGVSQNPRHKITKRGQNVTFRCDPISEHNRLYWYRQTLGQGPEFLTYFQNEAQLEKSRLLSDRFSAERPKGSFSTLEIQRTEQGDSAMYLCASSFGGAYEQYFGPGTRLTVT.

This clone was picked up one time. The chain has TRBV7-2 and TRBJ2-5; D might be TRBD1 (5 bases). Germline V gene sequence: CDR1 SGHTA, CDR2 FQGNSA. The CDR3 runs 13 residues. The germline V and J ends were trimmed by 6 bases and 7 bases, with 15 bases remaining between them. The CDR3 nucleotides read TGTGCCAGCAGTAAAGCAGGGTCCGGGACCCAGTACTTC. This codes for CASSKAGSGTQYF.

The chain carries TRBV9 and TRBJ1-1; the match to TRBD1 covers 9 bases. CDR1 is SGDLS and CDR2 is YYNGEE in the germline V gene. After removal of 4 bases from V and 1 base from J, the junction contained 8 bases not matched to a gene. The CDR3 runs 16 residues. CDR3 region: CASSTTGGAGNTEAFF. Here the CDR3 DNA reads TGTGCCAGCAGCACCACAGGGGGCGCAGGGAACACTGAAGCTTTCTTT.

V usage is TRBV7-9 and J usage is TRBJ1-3, with 9 bases that match TRBD1. The J segment lost 2 bases and the V segment lost 2 bases, leaving 4 bases of the junction unmatched. Germline V CDR1 and CDR2: SEHNR, FQNEAQ (reference sequence). This CDR3 spans 16 amino acids. As DNA, the CDR3 is TGTGCCAGCAGCTTACTGGGGACAGGGACTGGAAACACCATATATTTT. It codes for CASSLLGTGTGNTIYF.

The rearrangement joins TRBV10-1 to TRBJ2-5, with 9 bases identical to TRBD2. The DNA matches TRBJ2-7 better at its end, which makes the J call doubtful. The germline V gene has CDR1 WNHNN and CDR2 SYGVQD (reference sequence). The CDR3 length is 16 residues. The CDR3 nucleotides read TGCGCCAGCAGTGACCCGATTGGACTAGCGAAGGACGAGCAGTACTTC. Its protein is CASSDPIGLAKDEQYF.

The CDR3 loop is CASRRPGEAYEQYF. In nucleotides, the CDR3 is TGCGCCAGCAGGAGACCGGGGGAGGCATACGAGCAGTACTTC. The V gene is TRBV5-1, the J gene TRBJ2-7, with D maybe TRBD2 (6 bases). Germline assignment: CDR1 SGHRS and CDR2 YFSETQ. CDR3 length: 14 amino acids. V lost 5 bases to trimming and J lost 4 bases, with 16 bases between them.

The chain joins TRBV6-4 to TRBJ1-2; TRBD1 agrees at 9 bases. Germline V gives CDR1 MRHNA, CDR2 SNTAGT. V was pared by 6 bases and J by 0 bases, with 20 bases of the junction left unmatched. The CDR3 totals 20 residues. DNA of the CDR3: TGTGCCAGCAGATTCCCTGGACAGGGGCCCTCTTGCCCCTCTAACTATGGCTACACCTTC. As protein: CASRFPGQGPSCPSNYGYTF.

This clone was observed a few times. The chain carries TRBV21-1 and TRBJ2-7; the table calls TRBD2, which could not be checked here. TRBV21-1 corresponds to a pseudogene. The CDR3 length is 15 residues. CDR3 sequence: CASSSSGGAAYEQYF. Written as DNA, the CDR3 is TGTGCCAGCAGCAGTAGCGGGGGGGCGGCCTACGAGCAGTACTTC.

The genes are TRBV7-9 and TRBJ2-7; 16 bases align to TRBD2. The CDR3 loop spans 17 amino acids. Germline V gene lookup returns CDR1 SEHNR and CDR2 FQNEAQ (reference sequence). V shed 5 bases, J shed 4 bases, and the junction held 8 bases outside the gene matches. The CDR3 sequence is CASSHGTSGGGSYEQYF. The DNA of the CDR3 is TGTGCCAGCAGCCACGGGACTAGCGGGGGGGGTTCGTACGAGCAGTACTTC.

V and J are TRBV6-1 and TRBJ1-1; TRBD1 aligns across 10 bases. This CDR3 comprises 14 residues. Trimming removed 4 bases from V and 5 bases from J; junction bases left unmatched: 4. Germline V CDR1 and CDR2: MNHNS, SASEGT. The CDR3 nucleotides read TGTGCCAGCAGTGGTGACAGGGGGCGGACTGAAGCTTTCTTT. This codes for CASSGDRGRTEAFF.

In its sample, this clone was seen once. This CDR3 reads CASSYRQGEAFF. For the CDR3, the DNA is TGTGCCAGCAGTTACAGGCAGGGTGAAGCTTTCTTT. J is TRBJ1-1 and V is TRBV6-5, with a tentative D call TRBD1 (5 bases). Trimming took off 2 bases at V and 7 bases at J, with 8 bases between the two ends. From germline, CDR1 is MNHEY and CDR2 SVGAGI. The length of the CDR3 is 12 residues.

The V and J genes are TRBV7-2 and TRBJ2-7, with 10 bases matching TRBD2. Germline V gives CDR1 SGHTA, CDR2 FQGNSA. The trim removed 1 base at V and 5 bases at J, leaving 8 bases unmatched. This CDR3 comprises 16 residues. The CDR3 nucleotides read TGTGCCAGCAGCTTAGTAGGAAGCGGGGGGGAACACGAGCAGTACTTC. Translating gives CASSLVGSGGEHEQYF.